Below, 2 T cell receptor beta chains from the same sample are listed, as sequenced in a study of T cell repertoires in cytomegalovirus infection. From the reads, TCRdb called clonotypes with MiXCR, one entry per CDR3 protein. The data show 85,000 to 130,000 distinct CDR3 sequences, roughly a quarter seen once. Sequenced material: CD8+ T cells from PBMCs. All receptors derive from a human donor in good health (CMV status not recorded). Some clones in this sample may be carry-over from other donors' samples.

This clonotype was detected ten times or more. CDR3 nucleotide sequence: TGTGCCAGCAGCCCGGGACTTTATAGCAATCAGCCCCAGCATTTT. It is translated as CASSPGLYSNQPQHF. The rearrangement links TRBV7-2 to TRBJ1-5, with TRBD1 as a possible D gene (5 bases). Germline V gene data show CDR1 as SGHTA and CDR2 as FQGNSA. The V gene lost 5 bases and the J gene lost 0 bases, with 11 bases spanning the gap. The CDR3 totals 15 residues.

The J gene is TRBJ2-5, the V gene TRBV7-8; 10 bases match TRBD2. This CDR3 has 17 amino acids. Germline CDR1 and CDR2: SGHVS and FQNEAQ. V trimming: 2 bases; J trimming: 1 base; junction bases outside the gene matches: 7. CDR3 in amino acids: CASSLLPSGGVQETQYF. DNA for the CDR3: TGTGCCAGCAGCTTACTCCCTAGCGGGGGAGTCCAAGAGACCCAGTACTTC.